This TCR beta chain was profiled in a study of CD8 T cells in ankylosing spondylitis. General study points: Reactive arthritis synovial fluid and blood previously showed some of these motif variants. Ankylosing spondylitis blood appeared to carry a characteristic TCR beta motif of roughly eight highly homologous variants. The authors reported significant enrichment of disease-linked clones in matched ankylosing spondylitis synovial fluid. Disease-linked clones had a CD8+ phenotype and relatively low frequency in peripheral blood.

This CDR3 contains 16 residues. Germline V gene data show CDR1 as MNHEY and CDR2 as SVGEGT. J gave up 4 bases and V 0 bases, and 8 bases lay outside the gene matches. For this clonotype: What it binds is not known.

A quantitative 5'-RACE method, one with molecular barcodes, was used to make TCR beta libraries. TCRdb ran MiXCR on the 5' RACE reads and lists one entry per CDR3 protein. The sample contains about 500,000 distinct CDR3 sequences, about 5.2% of which appear only once. The sample comprised blood, either unsorted or a sorted T cell fraction (not recorded which). This rearrangement joins TRBV6-2 or TRBV6-3 to TRBJ1-2; 7 nucleotides line up with TRBD1. This sequence was found in a male donor with ankylosing spondylitis. The CDR3 loop reads CASSYSNRGLRYGYTF. CDR3 coding DNA: TGTGCCAGCAGTTACTCGAACAGGGGACTCCGCTATGGCTACACCTTC.